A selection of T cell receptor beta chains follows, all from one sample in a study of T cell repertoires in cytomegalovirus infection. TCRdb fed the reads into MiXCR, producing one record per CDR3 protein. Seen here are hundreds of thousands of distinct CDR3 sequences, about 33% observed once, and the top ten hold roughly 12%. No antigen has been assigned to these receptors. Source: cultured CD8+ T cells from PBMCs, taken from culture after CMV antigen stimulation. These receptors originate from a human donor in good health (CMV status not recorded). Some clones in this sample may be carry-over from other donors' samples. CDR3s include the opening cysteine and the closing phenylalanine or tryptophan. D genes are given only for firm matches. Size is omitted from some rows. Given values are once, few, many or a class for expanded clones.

CDR3nt: TGTGCCAGCAGAGACCGAGATCCGAGCACAGATACGCAGTATTTT
CDR3aa: CASRDRDPSTDTQYF
j_gene: TRBJ2-3
d_gene: -
abundance: -
v_gene: TRBV9

CDR3nt: TGTGCCAGTAGCCAGGGAGATGCCCGCTATAGCAATCAGCCCCAGCATTTT
CDR3aa: CASSQGDARYSNQPQHF
j_gene: TRBJ1-5
d_gene: -
abundance: -
v_gene: TRBV19

CDR3nt: TGTGCCAGCAGTGTCACGGACAGGGCTAACTATGGCTACACCTTC
CDR3aa: CASSVTDRANYGYTF
j_gene: TRBJ1-2
d_gene: TRBD1
abundance: -
v_gene: TRBV12-3/TRBV12-4

CDR3nt: TGCAGCGGTGGAGGGGGAGGCAATCAGCCCCAGCATTTT
CDR3aa: CSGGGGGNQPQHF
j_gene: TRBJ1-5
d_gene: -
abundance: -
v_gene: TRBV29-1

CDR3nt: TGTGCCAGCATCCCACGGGAGGGTTGGGTCACTGAAGCTTTCTTT
CDR3aa: CASIPREGWVTEAFF
j_gene: TRBJ1-1
d_gene: -
abundance: -
v_gene: TRBV27

CDR3nt: TGTGCCAGCAGTAACCGGGACAGGCGCGCAGATACGCAGTATTTT
CDR3aa: CASSNRDRRADTQYF
j_gene: TRBJ2-3
d_gene: TRBD1
abundance: -
v_gene: TRBV27

CDR3nt: TGTGCCAGCAGTTACAACCACCCCGGACAGGGGATATCCCAAGAGACCCAGTACTTC
CDR3aa: CASSYNHPGQGISQETQYF
j_gene: TRBJ2-5
d_gene: TRBD1
abundance: -
v_gene: TRBV6-8

CDR3nt: TGTGCCAGCAGCCCAATCACCGGGGTTGGAGAGACCCAGTACTTC
CDR3aa: CASSPITGVGETQYF
j_gene: TRBJ2-5
d_gene: -
abundance: -
v_gene: TRBV5-6

CDR3nt: TGTGCCAGCAGCTTAACCGCCGGGGAGCTGTTTTTT
CDR3aa: CASSLTAGELFF
j_gene: TRBJ2-2
d_gene: -
abundance: many
v_gene: TRBV7-6

CDR3nt: TGTGCCAGCAGTGAGGTTCAGGTGATGAACACTGAAGCTTTCTTT
CDR3aa: CASSEVQVMNTEAFF
j_gene: TRBJ1-1
d_gene: -
abundance: many
v_gene: TRBV6-1

CDR3nt: TGCAGTGCGGTGGACAGGGCCCCACATGGCTACACCTTC
CDR3aa: CSAVDRAPHGYTF
j_gene: TRBJ1-2
d_gene: TRBD1
abundance: few
v_gene: TRBV20-1

CDR3nt: TGCGCCAGCGCTGCCTTGTCTAGCACAGATACGCAGTATTTT
CDR3aa: CASAALSSTDTQYF
j_gene: TRBJ2-3
d_gene: -
abundance: -
v_gene: TRBV5-1

CDR3nt: TGTGCCAGCAGCTTTGCCAGGGGGCGAGCTGAAGCTTTCTTT
CDR3aa: CASSFARGRAEAFF
j_gene: TRBJ1-1
d_gene: TRBD1
abundance: few
v_gene: TRBV5-4

CDR3nt: TGTGCCAGCAGCTTATTTCGGGTAGCGGGGGTCGGAGATACGCAGTATTTT
CDR3aa: CASSLFRVAGVGDTQYF
j_gene: TRBJ2-3
d_gene: TRBD2
abundance: many
v_gene: TRBV7-8

CDR3nt: TGCAGTGCTAGAGCCTCGACGGAGAACACTGAAGCTTTCTTT
CDR3aa: CSARASTENTEAFF
j_gene: TRBJ1-1
d_gene: -
abundance: -
v_gene: TRBV20-1

CDR3nt: TGTGCCAGCAGCTTAGGCCGGGACAGGGGGCTCAATGAGCAGTTCTTC
CDR3aa: CASSLGRDRGLNEQFF
j_gene: TRBJ2-1
d_gene: TRBD1
abundance: few
v_gene: TRBV7-8

CDR3nt: TGCAGCGTCGCCGGGACAGGGGCGTCGACCGGGGAGCTGTTTTTT
CDR3aa: CSVAGTGASTGELFF
j_gene: TRBJ2-2
d_gene: TRBD1
abundance: -
v_gene: TRBV29-1

CDR3nt: TGTGCCAGCAGTTACTCGGGTGGGATGGAACTGTTTTTT
CDR3aa: CASSYSGGMELFF
j_gene: TRBJ1-4
d_gene: -
abundance: -
v_gene: TRBV6-6

CDR3nt: TGTGCCAGCAGTTGGGCCTACTACAATGAGCAGTTCTTC
CDR3aa: CASSWAYYNEQFF
j_gene: TRBJ2-1
d_gene: -
abundance: -
v_gene: TRBV6-5

CDR3nt: TGTGCCAGCAGTTTCGGATTACTGGGGGGCTACACCTTC
CDR3aa: CASSFGLLGGYTF
j_gene: TRBJ1-2
d_gene: -
abundance: few
v_gene: TRBV27

CDR3nt: TGTGCCAGCAGTGAAACAGGTAGCACAGATACGCAGTATTTT
CDR3aa: CASSETGSTDTQYF
j_gene: TRBJ2-3
d_gene: -
abundance: -
v_gene: TRBV6-4

CDR3nt: TGTGCCAGCAGCTTAAAGGGACAGGGCGGGCCGAACACCGGGGAGCTGTTTTTT
CDR3aa: CASSLKGQGGPNTGELFF
j_gene: TRBJ2-2
d_gene: TRBD1
abundance: few
v_gene: TRBV7-3

CDR3nt: TGTGCCAGGAGCGAGGGGACTAGTATTTATGAGCAGTTCTTC
CDR3aa: CARSEGTSIYEQFF
j_gene: TRBJ2-1
d_gene: TRBD2
abundance: -
v_gene: TRBV2

CDR3nt: TGTGCCAGCAGCCTGTGGCTTAGCGAAACTGAGCAGTTCTTC
CDR3aa: CASSLWLSETEQFF
j_gene: TRBJ2-1
d_gene: -
abundance: -
v_gene: TRBV7-9

CDR3nt: TGTGCCACCAGCCAGTGGGCTAGCCTCAACAATGAGCAGTTCTTC
CDR3aa: CATSQWASLNNEQFF
j_gene: TRBJ2-1
d_gene: -
abundance: -
v_gene: TRBV15

CDR3nt: TGCAGCTCACCTAGCGGGACCTACAATGAGCAGTTCTTC
CDR3aa: CSSPSGTYNEQFF
j_gene: TRBJ2-1
d_gene: TRBD2
abundance: few
v_gene: TRBV29-1

CDR3nt: TGTGCCAGCAGTGAAAGGGACTTTATAAGTAATGAGCAGTTCTTC
CDR3aa: CASSERDFISNEQFF
j_gene: TRBJ2-1
d_gene: -
abundance: -
v_gene: TRBV2

CDR3nt: TGTGCCAGCAGTTTCCTCCCCACTATGGTAGCGGAATACAATGAGCAGTTCTTC
CDR3aa: CASSFLPTMVAEYNEQFF
j_gene: TRBJ2-1
d_gene: -
abundance: -
v_gene: TRBV28

CDR3nt: TGTGCCAGCAGCTTAGAACCAGAGTGGGACCCTAACTATGGCTACACCTTC
CDR3aa: CASSLEPEWDPNYGYTF
j_gene: TRBJ1-2
d_gene: -
abundance: many
v_gene: TRBV7-2

CDR3nt: TGTGCCAGCATCCCACAGGGGAACACTGAAGCTTTCTTT
CDR3aa: CASIPQGNTEAFF
j_gene: TRBJ1-1
d_gene: -
abundance: many
v_gene: TRBV7-6

CDR3nt: TGTGCCAGCAGTGGGGACGGTTACTACGAGCAGTACTTC
CDR3aa: CASSGDGYYEQYF
j_gene: TRBJ2-7
d_gene: -
abundance: few
v_gene: TRBV6-6

CDR3nt: TGTGCCAGCAGCCAGCCGGGACTAGCTTTCTACGAGCAGTACTTC
CDR3aa: CASSQPGLAFYEQYF
j_gene: TRBJ2-7
d_gene: TRBD2
abundance: few
v_gene: TRBV4-2

CDR3nt: TGCGCCAGCAACCTGACAGGATCTGGAAACACCATATATTTT
CDR3aa: CASNLTGSGNTIYF
j_gene: TRBJ1-3
d_gene: -
abundance: few
v_gene: TRBV4-1

CDR3nt: TGTGCCAGCAGCCCCGGGGGAGGGGTCCACACCTTC
CDR3aa: CASSPGGGVHTF
j_gene: TRBJ1-2
d_gene: -
abundance: -
v_gene: TRBV12-3/TRBV12-4

CDR3nt: TGTGCCAGCAGTTCCTCCAGGGGGACTGAAGCTTTCTTT
CDR3aa: CASSSSRGTEAFF
j_gene: TRBJ1-1
d_gene: TRBD1
abundance: -
v_gene: TRBV6-5

CDR3nt: TGTGCCAGCAGCCGGGTGCCGGGGACCGGGGAGCTGTTTTTT
CDR3aa: CASSRVPGTGELFF
j_gene: TRBJ2-2
d_gene: -
abundance: many
v_gene: TRBV12-3/TRBV12-4

CDR3nt: TGTGCCAGCAGCTTGGATCTGACAGGGCAGGGTGAAAAACTGTTTTTT
CDR3aa: CASSLDLTGQGEKLFF
j_gene: TRBJ1-4
d_gene: TRBD1
abundance: few
v_gene: TRBV5-4

CDR3nt: TGTGCCAGCAGCTCCCACGGGGCTGGCTACACCTTC
CDR3aa: CASSSHGAGYTF
j_gene: TRBJ1-2
d_gene: -
abundance: -
v_gene: TRBV11-2

CDR3nt: TGTGCCAGCAGCTTAGTCGGGGAGGGAGGATCACCCCTCCACTTT
CDR3aa: CASSLVGEGGSPLHF
j_gene: TRBJ1-6
d_gene: -
abundance: many
v_gene: TRBV7-6

CDR3nt: TGCAGTGCTAGAGAACCCTACAGTACTGAAGCTTTCTTT
CDR3aa: CSAREPYSTEAFF
j_gene: TRBJ1-1
d_gene: -
abundance: -
v_gene: TRBV20-1

CDR3nt: TGTGCCAGCAGCTTAGGGACTCTTGTGGGGGGATTGGATACGCAGTATTTT
CDR3aa: CASSLGTLVGGLDTQYF
j_gene: TRBJ2-3
d_gene: -
abundance: few
v_gene: TRBV7-6

CDR3nt: TGTGCCAGCAGCCCCCCCCTACAAGGCTATGGCTACACCTTC
CDR3aa: CASSPPLQGYGYTF
j_gene: TRBJ1-2
d_gene: -
abundance: -
v_gene: TRBV12-3/TRBV12-4

CDR3nt: TGTGCCAGCAGTTCCAGCTCCTGGGATGAGCAGTTCTTC
CDR3aa: CASSSSSWDEQFF
j_gene: TRBJ2-1
d_gene: -
abundance: -
v_gene: TRBV27

CDR3nt: TGTGCCAGCAGTACGGGACGGCTCTACAATGAGCAGTTCTTC
CDR3aa: CASSTGRLYNEQFF
j_gene: TRBJ2-1
d_gene: -
abundance: many
v_gene: TRBV6-1

CDR3nt: TGTGCCAACAGCTTAGCCACAGAATTCCCCACAGATACGCAGTATTTT
CDR3aa: CANSLATEFPTDTQYF
j_gene: TRBJ2-3
d_gene: -
abundance: -
v_gene: TRBV7-2

CDR3nt: TGTGCCAGCAGGAATCAAGGACAGGCGCTTAATCAGCCCCAGCATTTT
CDR3aa: CASRNQGQALNQPQHF
j_gene: TRBJ1-5
d_gene: TRBD1
abundance: many
v_gene: TRBV28

CDR3nt: TGCGCCAGCTGGGACAGCCGTAACTATGGCTACACCTTC
CDR3aa: CASWDSRNYGYTF
j_gene: TRBJ1-2
d_gene: TRBD1
abundance: few
v_gene: TRBV4-1

CDR3nt: TGTGCCAGCAGTGAAGTCACCGTGGACACTCTCTATGGCTACACCTTC
CDR3aa: CASSEVTVDTLYGYTF
j_gene: TRBJ1-2
d_gene: -
abundance: -
v_gene: TRBV2

CDR3nt: TGCGCCAGCAGCCACTTAACTAGCGGGGGCCCCCTCACAGATACGCAGTATTTT
CDR3aa: CASSHLTSGGPLTDTQYF
j_gene: TRBJ2-3
d_gene: TRBD2
abundance: -
v_gene: TRBV4-3

CDR3nt: TGCGCCAGCAGCGGTCACGGGGGCGCCGGGGAGCTGTTTTTT
CDR3aa: CASSGHGGAGELFF
j_gene: TRBJ2-2
d_gene: -
abundance: -
v_gene: TRBV4-1

CDR3nt: TGTGCCAGCAGCTTAGAACTTCAACCGCAGTACAATGAGCAGTTCTTC
CDR3aa: CASSLELQPQYNEQFF
j_gene: TRBJ2-1
d_gene: -
abundance: many
v_gene: TRBV7-6

CDR3nt: TGTGCCGTAGGGGTTTCCTATAATTCACCCCTCCACTTT
CDR3aa: CAVGVSYNSPLHF
j_gene: TRBJ1-6
d_gene: -
abundance: few
v_gene: TRBV19

CDR3nt: TGCGCCAGCAGCCAAGCACAGGCGTTTGAAGCTTTCTTT
CDR3aa: CASSQAQAFEAFF
j_gene: TRBJ1-1
d_gene: -
abundance: -
v_gene: TRBV4-3

CDR3nt: TGTGCTAGTGGTTTGTGGGACGGCCCCGGAGAGACCCAGTACTTC
CDR3aa: CASGLWDGPGETQYF
j_gene: TRBJ2-5
d_gene: -
abundance: few
v_gene: TRBV12-5

CDR3nt: TGTGCCAGCAGTGAAAAGGAAGGGGGGCGGGATCAGTTCTTC
CDR3aa: CASSEKEGGRDQFF
j_gene: TRBJ2-1
d_gene: -
abundance: few
v_gene: TRBV2